This TCR beta chain was sequenced in a study of blood T cell repertoires in COVID-19. Across the study: Material from acute and convalescent COVID-19 was sourced from the United States, Italy and Spain.

Some clones are missing from TCRdb's copy, which holds only in-frame ones; the method was immunoSEQ multiplex PCR. The sample contains some 260,000 clones, approximately 79% of which appear only once. CDR3 size: 14 residues. Germline CDR1 reads SGHAT; CDR2 reads FQNNGV. The junction had 8 bases not matched to a gene; V was cut back by 5 bases and J by 7 bases. Residents of 24 US areas, aged about 18 to 100 years, made up the participants. Assignment of participants to cohorts was predicated upon participant-reported clinical history. This TCR came from a man aged 25 to 40 with acute COVID-19. This rearrangement joins TRBV11-2 to TRBJ1-2, with 9 bases aligning to TRBD1. The material sequenced was PBMCs or T cells enriched from blood (not recorded which). The DNA of the CDR3 is TGTGCCAGCAGCCGGGACAGGGATCGCGGTGGCTACACCTTC. Translated: CASSRDRDRGGYTF.